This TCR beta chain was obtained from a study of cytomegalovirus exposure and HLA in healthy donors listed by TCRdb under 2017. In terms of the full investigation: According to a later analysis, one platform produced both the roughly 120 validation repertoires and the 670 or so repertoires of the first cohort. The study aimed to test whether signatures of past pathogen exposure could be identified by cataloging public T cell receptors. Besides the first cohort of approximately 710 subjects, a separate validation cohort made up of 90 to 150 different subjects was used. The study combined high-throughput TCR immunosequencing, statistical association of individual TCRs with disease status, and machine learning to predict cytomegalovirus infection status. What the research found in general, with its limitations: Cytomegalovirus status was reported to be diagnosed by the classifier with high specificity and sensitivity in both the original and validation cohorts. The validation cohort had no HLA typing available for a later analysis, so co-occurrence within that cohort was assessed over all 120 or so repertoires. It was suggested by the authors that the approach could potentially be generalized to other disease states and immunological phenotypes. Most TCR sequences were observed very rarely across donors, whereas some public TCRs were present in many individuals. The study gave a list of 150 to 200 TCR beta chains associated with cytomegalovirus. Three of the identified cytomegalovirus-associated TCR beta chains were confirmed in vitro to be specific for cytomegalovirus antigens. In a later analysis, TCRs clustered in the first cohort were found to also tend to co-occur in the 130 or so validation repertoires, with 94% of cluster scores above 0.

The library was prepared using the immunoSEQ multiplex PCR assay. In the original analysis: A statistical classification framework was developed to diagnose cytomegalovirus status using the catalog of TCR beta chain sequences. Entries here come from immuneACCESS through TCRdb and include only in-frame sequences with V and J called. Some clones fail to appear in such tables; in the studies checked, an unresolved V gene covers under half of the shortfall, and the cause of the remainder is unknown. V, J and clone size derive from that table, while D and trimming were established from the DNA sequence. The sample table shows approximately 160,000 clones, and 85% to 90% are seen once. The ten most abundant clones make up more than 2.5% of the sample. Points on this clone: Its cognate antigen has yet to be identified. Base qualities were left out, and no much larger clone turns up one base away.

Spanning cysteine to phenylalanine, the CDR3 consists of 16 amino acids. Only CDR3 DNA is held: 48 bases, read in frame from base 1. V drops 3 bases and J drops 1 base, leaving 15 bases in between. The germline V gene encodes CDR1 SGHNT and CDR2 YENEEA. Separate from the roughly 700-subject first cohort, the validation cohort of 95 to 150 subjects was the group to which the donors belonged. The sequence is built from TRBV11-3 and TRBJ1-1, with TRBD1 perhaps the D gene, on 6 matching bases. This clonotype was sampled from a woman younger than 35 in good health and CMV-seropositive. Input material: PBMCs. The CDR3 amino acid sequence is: CASSFNLGQTNTEAFF. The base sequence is TGTGCCAGCAGCTTCAACTTGGGACAAACGAACACTGAAGCTTTCTTT.